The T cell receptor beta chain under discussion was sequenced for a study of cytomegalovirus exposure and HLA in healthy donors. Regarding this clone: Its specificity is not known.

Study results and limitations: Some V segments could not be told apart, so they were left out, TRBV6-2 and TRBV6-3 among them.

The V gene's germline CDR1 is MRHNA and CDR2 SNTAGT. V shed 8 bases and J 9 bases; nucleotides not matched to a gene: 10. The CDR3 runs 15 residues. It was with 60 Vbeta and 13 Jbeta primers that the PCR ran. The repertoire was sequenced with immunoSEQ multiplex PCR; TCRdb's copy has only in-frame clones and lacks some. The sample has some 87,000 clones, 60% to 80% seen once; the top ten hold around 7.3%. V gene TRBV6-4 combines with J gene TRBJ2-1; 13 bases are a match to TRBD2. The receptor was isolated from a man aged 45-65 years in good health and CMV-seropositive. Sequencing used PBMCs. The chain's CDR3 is CASSTTSGGEGEQFF. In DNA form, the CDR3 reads TGTGCCAGCTCTACAACTAGCGGGGGGGAGGGTGAGCAGTTCTTC.